These T cell receptor beta chains were read from a single sample in a study of long-term antiretroviral therapy in people with HIV. The assay was immunoSEQ multiplex PCR, and TCRdb's table has in-frame clones only and misses some. This sample has about 28,000 clones, with 86% found just once. The specimen comprised unsorted PBMCs, sampled 0.8 years after starting antiretroviral therapy. Receptor source: a woman in her twenties or thirties with HIV. Both conserved end residues are part of each CDR3. A D gene is named only where the DNA matches it firmly. The size entry is marked missing in some rows and otherwise reads once, few, many or a size class.

clone size: NA
D gene: NA
V gene: TRBV2
J gene: TRBJ1-2
CDR3 protein: CASMGRTNYGYTF
CDR3 DNA: TGTGCCAGCATGGGACGAACCAACTATGGCTACACCTTC

clone size: NA
D gene: NA
V gene: TRBV5-4
J gene: TRBJ2-3
CDR3 protein: CASTRQGGRGGDTQYF
CDR3 DNA: TGTGCCAGCACCCGCCAAGGGGGGCGGGGTGGTGATACGCAGTATTTT

clone size: once
D gene: NA
V gene: TRBV5-4
J gene: TRBJ2-6
CDR3 protein: CASSPKVTGANVLTF
CDR3 DNA: TGTGCCAGCAGCCCCAAAGTAACTGGGGCCAACGTCCTGACTTTC

clone size: NA
D gene: NA
V gene: TRBV10-3
J gene: TRBJ2-2
CDR3 protein: CAISSLPGTGELFF
CDR3 DNA: TGTGCCATCAGTTCATTACCGGGAACCGGGGAGCTGTTTTTT

clone size: once
D gene: NA
V gene: TRBV4-2
J gene: TRBJ1-2
CDR3 protein: CASSQGDISYGYTF
CDR3 DNA: TGTGCCAGCAGCCAAGGGGACATTTCTTATGGCTACACCTTC

clone size: NA
D gene: NA
V gene: TRBV2
J gene: TRBJ1-3
CDR3 protein: CASSEQAISGNTIYF
CDR3 DNA: TGTGCCAGCAGTGAACAGGCGATCTCTGGAAACACCATATATTTT

clone size: NA
D gene: NA
V gene: TRBV11-1
J gene: TRBJ2-2
CDR3 protein: CASSLGRMNTGELFF
CDR3 DNA: TGTGCCAGCAGCTTAGGGCGGATGAACACCGGGGAGCTGTTTTTT

clone size: NA
D gene: NA
V gene: TRBV19
J gene: TRBJ1-2
CDR3 protein: CASSIDPSRQTSNYGYTF
CDR3 DNA: TGTGCCAGTAGTATAGACCCCTCGCGACAAACTTCTAACTATGGCTACACCTTC

clone size: NA
D gene: TRBD1
V gene: TRBV6-4
J gene: TRBJ1-1
CDR3 protein: CASRASPGQLLMNTEAFF
CDR3 DNA: TGTGCCAGCAGGGCGTCACCGGGACAGTTACTTATGAACACTGAAGCTTTCTTT

clone size: NA
D gene: NA
V gene: TRBV6-5
J gene: TRBJ2-1
CDR3 protein: CASSYGLFSYNEQFF
CDR3 DNA: TGTGCCAGCAGTTACGGGCTGTTCTCCTACAATGAGCAGTTCTTC

clone size: NA
D gene: NA
V gene: TRBV9
J gene: TRBJ2-1
CDR3 protein: CASNLGGGAIDEQFF
CDR3 DNA: TGTGCCAGCAATCTAGGAGGGGGGGCGATTGATGAGCAGTTCTTC

clone size: NA
D gene: NA
V gene: TRBV6-1
J gene: TRBJ1-5
CDR3 protein: CASSDPQVTQHF
CDR3 DNA: TGTGCCAGCAGTGACCCTCAGGTGACCCAGCATTTT

clone size: NA
D gene: TRBD1
V gene: TRBV5-1
J gene: TRBJ2-5
CDR3 protein: CASSFDRGIETQYF
CDR3 DNA: TGCGCCAGCAGCTTTGACAGGGGTATTGAGACCCAGTACTTC

clone size: few
D gene: NA
V gene: TRBV2
J gene: TRBJ1-2
CDR3 protein: CASSGTQQALDGYTF
CDR3 DNA: TGTGCCAGCAGTGGAACACAACAGGCCCTCGATGGCTACACCTTC

clone size: NA
D gene: TRBD1
V gene: TRBV4-1
J gene: TRBJ1-5
CDR3 protein: CASSQTGEGQPQHF
CDR3 DNA: TGCGCCAGCAGCCAGACAGGGGAGGGTCAGCCCCAGCATTTT

clone size: once
D gene: NA
V gene: TRBV6-1
J gene: TRBJ1-2
CDR3 protein: CASSVGRGGYTF
CDR3 DNA: TGTGCCAGCAGTGTGGGACGTGGGGGCTACACCTTC

clone size: NA
D gene: NA
V gene: TRBV19
J gene: TRBJ1-1
CDR3 protein: CASSIHKTDEAFF
CDR3 DNA: TGTGCCAGTAGTATCCACAAGACAGATGAAGCTTTCTTT

clone size: NA
D gene: NA
V gene: TRBV5-1
J gene: TRBJ2-5
CDR3 protein: CASSSGVGETQYF
CDR3 DNA: TGCGCCAGCAGCTCCGGGGTTGGGGAGACCCAGTACTTC

clone size: NA
D gene: TRBD1
V gene: TRBV30
J gene: TRBJ1-2
CDR3 protein: CALGQNYGYTF
CDR3 DNA: TGTGCCTTGGGACAGAACTATGGCTACACCTTC

clone size: NA
D gene: NA
V gene: TRBV5-6
J gene: TRBJ1-5
CDR3 protein: CASSFGRVGQPQHF
CDR3 DNA: TGTGCCAGCAGCTTCGGGAGGGTAGGACAGCCCCAGCATTTT

clone size: once
D gene: TRBD1
V gene: TRBV6-5
J gene: TRBJ1-2
CDR3 protein: CASRDRDRRGYTF
CDR3 DNA: TGTGCCAGCAGAGATAGGGACAGACGAGGCTACACCTTC

clone size: NA
D gene: NA
V gene: TRBV10-3
J gene: TRBJ1-2
CDR3 protein: CAISDGAYGYTF
CDR3 DNA: TGTGCCATCAGTGACGGAGCCTATGGCTACACCTTC

clone size: NA
D gene: NA
V gene: TRBV2
J gene: TRBJ1-1
CDR3 protein: CASSPYNIRAEAFF
CDR3 DNA: TGTGCCAGCAGTCCGTACAACATACGGGCTGAAGCTTTCTTT

clone size: once
D gene: TRBD1
V gene: TRBV19
J gene: TRBJ1-5
CDR3 protein: CASSKIFQRDRDSNQPQHF
CDR3 DNA: TGTGCCAGTAGTAAGATTTTCCAACGGGACAGGGATAGCAATCAGCCCCAGCATTTT

clone size: NA
D gene: NA
V gene: TRBV9
J gene: TRBJ2-2
CDR3 protein: CASSPGIPGELFF
CDR3 DNA: TGTGCCAGCAGCCCTGGGATCCCCGGGGAGCTGTTTTTT

clone size: NA
D gene: NA
V gene: TRBV6-5
J gene: TRBJ2-4
CDR3 protein: CASRKPGSDIQYF
CDR3 DNA: TGTGCCAGCAGAAAACCAGGGTCGGACATTCAGTACTTC

clone size: NA
D gene: NA
V gene: TRBV29-1
J gene: TRBJ1-6
CDR3 protein: CSVLDSYNSPLHF
CDR3 DNA: TGCAGCGTCCTAGACAGCTATAATTCACCCCTCCACTTT

clone size: NA
D gene: NA
V gene: TRBV12-5
J gene: TRBJ1-1
CDR3 protein: CASGWYTEAFF
CDR3 DNA: TGTGCTAGTGGTTGGTACACTGAAGCTTTCTTT

clone size: NA
D gene: NA
V gene: TRBV18
J gene: TRBJ1-6
CDR3 protein: CASSPRKEPNSPLHF
CDR3 DNA: TGTGCCAGCTCACCGAGAAAAGAGCCTAATTCACCCCTCCACTTT

clone size: NA
D gene: TRBD1
V gene: TRBV7-8
J gene: TRBJ2-1
CDR3 protein: CASSLLIPGQGHDEQFF
CDR3 DNA: TGTGCCAGCAGCTTGTTGATCCCGGGACAGGGGCACGATGAGCAGTTCTTC

clone size: NA
D gene: NA
V gene: TRBV10-1
J gene: TRBJ2-3
CDR3 protein: CASSRTTDTQYF
CDR3 DNA: TGCGCCAGCAGTCGGACTACAGATACGCAGTATTTT

clone size: NA
D gene: NA
V gene: TRBV5-8
J gene: TRBJ2-1
CDR3 protein: CASSSIGRLEQFF
CDR3 DNA: TGTGCCAGCAGCTCCATCGGGCGTCTTGAGCAGTTCTTC

clone size: NA
D gene: NA
V gene: TRBV5-1
J gene: TRBJ2-6
CDR3 protein: CASSLALGFRESGANVLTF
CDR3 DNA: TGCGCCAGCAGCTTGGCTCTGGGGTTTCGGGAGTCTGGGGCCAACGTCCTGACTTTC

clone size: NA
D gene: NA
V gene: TRBV10-3
J gene: TRBJ1-1
CDR3 protein: CAIMRSGGTEAFF
CDR3 DNA: TGTGCCATCATGCGGTCGGGAGGCACTGAAGCTTTCTTT

clone size: NA
D gene: TRBD2
V gene: TRBV5-6
J gene: TRBJ2-3
CDR3 protein: CASSWEGYGNPSNTQYF
CDR3 DNA: TGTGCCAGCAGCTGGGAGGGGTATGGCAATCCGTCTAATACGCAGTATTTT

clone size: NA
D gene: TRBD2
V gene: TRBV7-9
J gene: TRBJ2-5
CDR3 protein: CASSPSGGQGETQYF
CDR3 DNA: TGTGCCAGCTCACCTAGCGGGGGCCAGGGAGAGACCCAGTACTTC

clone size: NA
D gene: NA
V gene: TRBV2
J gene: TRBJ1-1
CDR3 protein: CASSVFGGNTEAFF
CDR3 DNA: TGTGCCAGCAGTGTGTTCGGGGGGAACACTGAAGCTTTCTTT

clone size: NA
D gene: TRBD1
V gene: TRBV7-7
J gene: TRBJ2-3
CDR3 protein: CASSQQGYTDTQYF
CDR3 DNA: TGTGCCAGCAGCCAACAGGGGTACACAGATACGCAGTATTTT

clone size: NA
D gene: NA
V gene: TRBV6-6
J gene: TRBJ1-1
CDR3 protein: CASSLGSLEAFF
CDR3 DNA: TGTGCCAGCAGTTTAGGGTCACTCGAAGCTTTCTTT

clone size: NA
D gene: NA
V gene: TRBV4-1
J gene: TRBJ2-5
CDR3 protein: CASSLSPMGQETQYF
CDR3 DNA: TGCGCCAGCAGCCTTTCACCCATGGGCCAAGAGACCCAGTACTTC

clone size: NA
D gene: NA
V gene: TRBV30
J gene: TRBJ1-2
CDR3 protein: CAWWGPTLANYGYTF
CDR3 DNA: TGTGCCTGGTGGGGCCCAACCTTAGCTAACTATGGCTACACCTTC

clone size: NA
D gene: NA
V gene: TRBV6-6
J gene: TRBJ1-2
CDR3 protein: CASSYPTDRLDGYTF
CDR3 DNA: TGTGCCAGCAGTTACCCCACAGACAGGCTAGATGGCTACACCTTC

clone size: few
D gene: NA
V gene: TRBV5-8
J gene: TRBJ1-2
CDR3 protein: CASSPMGTEAYGYTF
CDR3 DNA: TGTGCCAGCAGCCCCATGGGAACAGAGGCCTATGGCTACACCTTC

clone size: NA
D gene: TRBD2
V gene: TRBV5-8
J gene: TRBJ2-3
CDR3 protein: CASSLRVAGGLLGQYF
CDR3 DNA: TGTGCCAGCAGCTTGAGGGTAGCGGGGGGGCTCTTGGGCCAGTATTTT

clone size: NA
D gene: TRBD1
V gene: TRBV6-1
J gene: TRBJ1-1
CDR3 protein: CASIARDRAGTEAFF
CDR3 DNA: TGTGCCAGCATCGCCCGGGACAGGGCGGGCACTGAAGCTTTCTTT

clone size: NA
D gene: TRBD1
V gene: TRBV6-1
J gene: TRBJ1-1
CDR3 protein: CASSMDRDTEAFF
CDR3 DNA: TGTGCCAGCAGTATGGACAGGGACACTGAAGCTTTCTTT